This paragraph reports one T cell receptor beta chain. Its antigen is not known. Produced via immunoSEQ multiplex PCR; TCRdb's table is partial and in-frame only. The sample gives 120,000 or so clones, roughly nine tenths of which show up once; just over 7% is in the top ten. This sample was taken from a study of T cell responses to AZD1222 COVID-19 vaccine. Study-wide background: Second-dose groups at about 4 or about 12 weeks were pooled.

Regarding the study as a whole: Nearly half of spike-specific TCRs reportedly go after variant regions that carry no mutations.

Germline values: CDR1 SGDLS, CDR2 YYNGEE. V was shortened by 0 bases and J by 0 bases, with 9 bases between the two germline ends. The CDR3 runs to 15 residues. The material sequenced was peripheral blood, taken on day 0 of AZD1222 vaccination. The rearrangement links TRBV9 to TRBJ1-1; D gene uncertain. The sequence came from an adult in good health. Here the CDR3 DNA reads TGTGCCAGCAGCGTAGTGGAGGGTCTGAACACTGAAGCTTTCTTT. Residues: CASSVVEGLNTEAFF.